The text below deals with one T cell receptor beta chain. CDR1 is SGDLS and CDR2 is YYNGEE in the germline V gene. V was clipped by 9 bases and J by 2 bases; unmatched bases: 3. The CDR3 is made up of 13 amino acids. This specimen belongs to a study of T cells in tuberculosis. Libraries were prepared by immunoSEQ multiplex PCR; TCRdb keeps only in-frame clonotypes and omits some of them. The sample yields about 34,000 clones, 80% to 95% seen once. Time point meaning: new active TB diagnosis, blood taken before or within 7 days of starting treatment. This TCR was sampled from an adult with tuberculosis. The sequences come from PBMCs, collected at tuberculosis diagnosis. The J gene is TRBJ2-1, the V gene TRBV9, with TRBD2 matching over 9 bases. CDR3 coding DNA: TGTGCCACCCGCGGGGGGGCCTACAATGAGCAGTTCTTC. Translation gives CATRGGAYNEQFF. The variable domain in full, with the rest retrieved from reference TRBV9 and TRBJ2-1, is DSGVTQTPKHLITATGQRVTLRCSPRSGDLSVYWYQQSLDQGLQFLIQYYNGEERAKGNILERFSAQQFPDLHSELNLSSLELGDSALYFCATRGGAYNEQFFGPGTRLTVL.